Here is one TCR beta chain with its context. Its antigen is not known. The table came from immunoSEQ multiplex PCR; TCRdb's copy has only in-frame clones and leaves some out. The sample carries about 11,000 clones, around 70% recorded once. This CDR3 has 13 amino acids. Germline CDR1 and CDR2: MNHNS and SASEGT. Trimming removed 1 base from V and 6 bases from J, with 9 bases in between. These data come from a study of CD4+ T cells in melanoma. General study findings and limits: CD8+ T cell, macrophage and B cell function reportedly correlated with neoantigen-specific CD4+ T cells. Reportedly, melanoma neoantigen-specific CD4+ T cells showed varied differentiation states.

The receptor's source is a human donor with melanoma. Sequencing was carried out using cells from a culture (not recorded whether cultured in vitro). The chain links TRBV6-1 to TRBJ1-2, with no clear D. The CDR3 is CASSEGGRDGYTF. The DNA for the CDR3 is TGTGCCAGCAGTGAAGGAGGGCGGGATGGCTACACCTTC.